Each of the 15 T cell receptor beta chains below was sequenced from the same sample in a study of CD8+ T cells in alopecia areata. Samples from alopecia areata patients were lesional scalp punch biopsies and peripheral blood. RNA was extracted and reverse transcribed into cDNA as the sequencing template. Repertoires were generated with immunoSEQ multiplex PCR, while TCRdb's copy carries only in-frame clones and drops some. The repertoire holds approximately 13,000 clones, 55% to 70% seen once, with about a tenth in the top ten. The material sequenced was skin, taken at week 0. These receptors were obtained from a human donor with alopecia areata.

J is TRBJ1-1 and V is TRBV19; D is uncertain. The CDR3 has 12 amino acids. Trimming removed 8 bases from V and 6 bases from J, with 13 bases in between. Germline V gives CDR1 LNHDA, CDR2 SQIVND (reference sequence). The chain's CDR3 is CASSYREAEAFF. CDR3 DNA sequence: TGTGCCAGTTCCTACCGGGAGGCTGAAGCTTTCTTT.

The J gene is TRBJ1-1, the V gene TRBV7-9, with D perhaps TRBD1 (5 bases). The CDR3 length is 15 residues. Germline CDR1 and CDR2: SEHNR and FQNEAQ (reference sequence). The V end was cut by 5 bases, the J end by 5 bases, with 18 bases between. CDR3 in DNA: TGTGCCAGCAGCCTTACATTCGGGGGGACGACTGAAGCTTTCTTT. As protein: CASSLTFGGTTEAFF.

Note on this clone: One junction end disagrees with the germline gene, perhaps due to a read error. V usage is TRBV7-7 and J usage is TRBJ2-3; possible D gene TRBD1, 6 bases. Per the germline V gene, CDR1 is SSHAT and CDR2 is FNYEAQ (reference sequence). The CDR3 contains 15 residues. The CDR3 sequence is CASSLAPGGTDTQYF. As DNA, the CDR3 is TGTGCTAGCAGCTTAGCCCCAGGGGGCACAGATACGCAGTATTTT.

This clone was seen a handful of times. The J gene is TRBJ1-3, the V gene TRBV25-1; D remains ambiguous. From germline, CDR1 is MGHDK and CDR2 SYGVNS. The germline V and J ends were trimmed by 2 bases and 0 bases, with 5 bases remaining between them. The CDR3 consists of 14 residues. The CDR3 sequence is CASSETGSGNTIYF. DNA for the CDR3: TGTGCCAGCAGTGAAACGGGCTCTGGAAACACCATATATTTT. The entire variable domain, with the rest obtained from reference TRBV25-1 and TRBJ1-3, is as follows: EADIYQTPRYLVIGTGKKITLECSQTMGHDKMYWYQQDPGMELHLIHYSYGVNSTEKGDLSSESTVSRIRTEHFPLTLESARPSHTSQYLCASSETGSGNTIYFGEGSWLTVV.

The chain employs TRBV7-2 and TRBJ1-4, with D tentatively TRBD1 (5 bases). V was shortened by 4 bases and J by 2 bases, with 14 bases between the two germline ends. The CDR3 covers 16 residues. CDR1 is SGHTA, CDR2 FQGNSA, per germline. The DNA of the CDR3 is TGTGCCAGCAGCTCCAGTGGGGCAACCACTAATGAAAAACTGTTTTTT. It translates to CASSSSGATTNEKLFF.

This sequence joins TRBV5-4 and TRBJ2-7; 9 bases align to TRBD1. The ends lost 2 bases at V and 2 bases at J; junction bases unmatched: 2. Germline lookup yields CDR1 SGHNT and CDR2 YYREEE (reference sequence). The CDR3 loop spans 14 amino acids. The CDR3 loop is CASSFDRGTYEQYF. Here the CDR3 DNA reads TGTGCCAGCAGCTTTGACAGGGGGACCTACGAGCAGTACTTC.

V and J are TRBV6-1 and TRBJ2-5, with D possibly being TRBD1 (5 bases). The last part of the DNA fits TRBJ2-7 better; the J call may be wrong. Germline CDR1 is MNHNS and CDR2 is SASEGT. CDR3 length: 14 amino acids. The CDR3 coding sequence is TGTGCCAGCAGTGAACTAACAGGTCGCTACGAGCAGTACTTC. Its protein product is CASSELTGRYEQYF.

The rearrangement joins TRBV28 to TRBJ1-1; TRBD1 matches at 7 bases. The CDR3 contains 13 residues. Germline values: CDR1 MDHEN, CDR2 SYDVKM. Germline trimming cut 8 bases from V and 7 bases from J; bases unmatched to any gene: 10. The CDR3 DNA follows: TGTGCCAGCCGTGGATACAGGGGCCGTGAAGCTTTCTTT. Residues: CASRGYRGREAFF.

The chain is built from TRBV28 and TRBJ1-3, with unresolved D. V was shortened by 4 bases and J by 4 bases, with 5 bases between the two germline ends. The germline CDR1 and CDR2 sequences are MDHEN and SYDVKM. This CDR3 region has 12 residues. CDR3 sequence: CASSSQGNTIYF. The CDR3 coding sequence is TGTGCCAGCAGTTCTCAGGGAAACACCATATATTTT.

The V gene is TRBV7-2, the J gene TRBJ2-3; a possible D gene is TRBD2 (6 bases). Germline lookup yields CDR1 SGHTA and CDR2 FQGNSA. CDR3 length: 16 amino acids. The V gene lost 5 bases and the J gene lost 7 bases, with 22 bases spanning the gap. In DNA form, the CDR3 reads TGTGCCAGCAGCCCGAGACTAGTACAGGTCGGGCATACGCAGTATTTT. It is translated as CASSPRLVQVGHTQYF. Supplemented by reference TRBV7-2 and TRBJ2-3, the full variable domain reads GAGVSQSPSNKVTEKGKDVELRCDPISGHTALYWYRQSLGQGLEFLIYFQGNSAPDKSGLPSDRFSAERTGGSVSTLTIQRTQQEDSAVYLCASSPRLVQVGHTQYFGPGTRLTVL.

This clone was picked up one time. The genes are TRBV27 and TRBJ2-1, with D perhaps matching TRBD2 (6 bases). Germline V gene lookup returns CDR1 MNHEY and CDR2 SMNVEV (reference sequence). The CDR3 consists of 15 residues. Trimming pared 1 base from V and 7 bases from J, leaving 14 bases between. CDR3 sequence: CASSLLGRGGNEQFF. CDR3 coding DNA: TGTGCCAGCAGTTTATTGGGTAGAGGAGGGAATGAGCAGTTCTTC.

CDR3 bases: TGCAGCGTTGAAGGAGGGCTACAACCCTTTAACCTTCAAGAGACCCAGTACTTC. Amino acids: CSVEGGLQPFNLQETQYF. The chain couples TRBV29-1 to TRBJ2-5; D perhaps matches TRBD2 (5 bases). Trimming left V 1 base short and J 2 bases short, with 23 bases between. The CDR3 contains 18 residues. CDR1 is SQVTM, CDR2 ANQGSEA, per germline.

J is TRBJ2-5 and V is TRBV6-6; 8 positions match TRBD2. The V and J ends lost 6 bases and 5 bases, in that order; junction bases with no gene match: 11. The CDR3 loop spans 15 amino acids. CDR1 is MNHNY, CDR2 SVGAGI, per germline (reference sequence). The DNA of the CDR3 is TGTGCCAGCAGGCGAACGGGGGGGCCTGAGGAGACCCAGTACTTC. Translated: CASRRTGGPEETQYF.

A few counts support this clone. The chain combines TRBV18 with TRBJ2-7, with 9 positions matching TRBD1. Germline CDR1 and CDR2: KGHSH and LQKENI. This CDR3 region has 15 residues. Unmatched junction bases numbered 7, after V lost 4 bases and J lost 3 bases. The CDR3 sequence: CASSQGQGFHYEQYF. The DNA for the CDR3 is TGTGCCAGCTCACAGGGACAGGGATTCCACTACGAGCAGTACTTC.

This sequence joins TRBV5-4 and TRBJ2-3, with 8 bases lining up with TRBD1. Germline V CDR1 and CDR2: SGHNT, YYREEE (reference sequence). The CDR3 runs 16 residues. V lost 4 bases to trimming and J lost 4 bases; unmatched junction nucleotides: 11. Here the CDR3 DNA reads TGTGCCAGCAGCCCGCGACAGGGGACGGTGGCAGATACGCAGTATTTT. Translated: CASSPRQGTVADTQYF.